The present TCR beta chain was sequenced within a study of blood T cells in healthy people across ages. A word on this clonotype: Its antigen remains unidentified.

V gave up 6 bases and J gave up 1 base, with 16 bases separating them. The CDR3 loop spans 15 amino acids. Germline loops: CDR1 SGDLS, CDR2 YYNGEE. Those donating, healthy Caucasian individuals from Russia, were aged about 6 to 100. With a J-beta primer mix and a sample-barcoded 5' primer, a second PCR ran about 6 to 11 cycles. From the 5' RACE reads, TCRdb called clonotypes with MiXCR, one entry per CDR3 protein. Here the sample spans around 1.5 million distinct CDR3 sequences, about 35% being singletons. Study-level results: A roughly linear fall in TCR beta diversity per million T cells was seen with increasing age.

V usage is TRBV9 and J usage is TRBJ1-1; possible D gene TRBD1, 6 bases. Sequenced: blood. This clonotype originated in a woman aged 30 to 39 in good health. The CDR3 region is CASTLLGGSNTEAFF. The CDR3 DNA reads TGTGCCAGCACCCTTTTAGGGGGTTCGAACACTGAAGCTTTCTTT.